The clone carrying this T cell receptor (beta chain) was detected once. These data belong to a study of blood T cell repertoires in COVID-19. Study information: Acute-phase and convalescent COVID-19 samples originated in the United States, Italy and Spain. T cells, B-cell-depleted T cells, or PBMCs provided the cDNA or gDNA that served as material.

The protocol was immunoSEQ multiplex PCR, while the TCRdb copy is restricted to in-frame clones and leaves out a portion. The sample carries hundreds of thousands of clones, around 91% recorded once. CDR3 length equals 14 residues. V was pared by 3 bases and J by 3 bases, with 4 bases of the junction left unmatched. The germline gives CDR1 MNHEY, CDR2 SMNVEV (reference sequence). The chain combines TRBV27 with TRBJ1-1, with TRBD1 matching over 7 bases. This TCR was sampled from a young man who had recovered from COVID-19. Material: PBMCs or T cells enriched from blood (not recorded which). The CDR3 DNA follows: TGTGCCAGCAGTTTGGCAGGGGGGTACACTGAAGCTTTCTTT. As protein: CASSLAGGYTEAFF.